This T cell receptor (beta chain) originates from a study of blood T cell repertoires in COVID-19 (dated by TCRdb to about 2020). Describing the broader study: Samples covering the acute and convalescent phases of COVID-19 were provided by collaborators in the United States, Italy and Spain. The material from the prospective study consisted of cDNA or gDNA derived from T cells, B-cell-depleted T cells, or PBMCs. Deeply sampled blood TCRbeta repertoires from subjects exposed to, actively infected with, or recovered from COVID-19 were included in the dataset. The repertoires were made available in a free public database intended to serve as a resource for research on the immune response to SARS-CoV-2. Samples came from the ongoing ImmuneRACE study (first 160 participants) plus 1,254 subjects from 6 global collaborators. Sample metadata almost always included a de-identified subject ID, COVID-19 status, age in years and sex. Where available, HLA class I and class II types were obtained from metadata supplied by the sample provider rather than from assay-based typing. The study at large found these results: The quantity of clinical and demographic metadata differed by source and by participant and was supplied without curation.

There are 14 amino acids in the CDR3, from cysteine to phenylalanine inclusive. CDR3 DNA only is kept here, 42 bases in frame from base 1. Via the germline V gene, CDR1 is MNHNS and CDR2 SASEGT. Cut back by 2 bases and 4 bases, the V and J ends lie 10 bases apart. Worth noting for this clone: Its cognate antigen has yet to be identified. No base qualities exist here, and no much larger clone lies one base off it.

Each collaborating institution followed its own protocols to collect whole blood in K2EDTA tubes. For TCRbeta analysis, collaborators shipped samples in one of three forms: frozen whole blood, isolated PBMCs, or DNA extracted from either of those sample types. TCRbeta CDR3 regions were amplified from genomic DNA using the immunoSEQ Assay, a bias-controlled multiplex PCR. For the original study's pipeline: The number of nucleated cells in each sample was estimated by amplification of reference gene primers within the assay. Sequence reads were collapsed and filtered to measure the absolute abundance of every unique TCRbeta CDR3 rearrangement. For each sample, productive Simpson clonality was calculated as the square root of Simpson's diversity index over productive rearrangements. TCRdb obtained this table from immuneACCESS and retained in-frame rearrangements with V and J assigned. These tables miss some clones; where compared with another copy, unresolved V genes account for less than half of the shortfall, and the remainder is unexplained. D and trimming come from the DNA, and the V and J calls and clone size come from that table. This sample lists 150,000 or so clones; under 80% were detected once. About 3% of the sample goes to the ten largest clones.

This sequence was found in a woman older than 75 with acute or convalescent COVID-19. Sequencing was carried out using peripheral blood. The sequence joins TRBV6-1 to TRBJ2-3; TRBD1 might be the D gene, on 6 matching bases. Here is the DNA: TGTGCCAGCAGTGAAAGGGCAGGGGCAGATACGCAGTATTTT. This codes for CASSERAGADTQYF.